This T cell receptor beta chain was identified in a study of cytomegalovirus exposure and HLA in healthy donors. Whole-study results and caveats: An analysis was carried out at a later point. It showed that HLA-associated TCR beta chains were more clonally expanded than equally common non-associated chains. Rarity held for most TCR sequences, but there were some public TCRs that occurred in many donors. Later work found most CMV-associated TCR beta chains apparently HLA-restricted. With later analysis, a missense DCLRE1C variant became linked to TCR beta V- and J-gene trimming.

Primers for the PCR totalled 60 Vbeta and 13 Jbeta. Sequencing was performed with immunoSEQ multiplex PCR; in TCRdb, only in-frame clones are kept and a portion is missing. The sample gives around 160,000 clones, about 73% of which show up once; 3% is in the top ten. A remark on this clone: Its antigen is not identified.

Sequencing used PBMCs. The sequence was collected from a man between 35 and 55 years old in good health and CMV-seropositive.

In DNA form, the CDR3 reads TGCGCCAGCAGCCGGGGGACCCCCTCCTACGAGCAGTACTTC. Its translation is CASSRGTPSYEQYF. The chain combines TRBV5-1 with TRBJ2-7; TRBD2 might be the D (6 bases). The CDR3 has 14 amino acids. Deletions cut 4 bases from V and 0 bases from J, with 11 bases between. Looked up from germline, CDR1 is SGHRS and CDR2 is YFSETQ.